A single sample gave rise to the 21 T cell receptor beta chains below, sequenced in a study of CD8 T cells in Susac syndrome. An amount of RNA that ranged from roughly 0.45 to 1 ug was reverse transcribed with random hexamers. Using its own MiXCR run on the immunoSEQ multiplex PCR reads, TCRdb lists one record per CDR3 protein. The data hold about 120,000 distinct CDR3 sequences, with nearly 95% observed a single time. The sample comprised CD4+ T cells from PBMCs. These receptor sequences come from a human donor in good health.

V is TRBV20-1 and J is TRBJ2-7; possible D gene TRBD1, 6 bases. V was clipped by 7 bases and J by 4 bases, with 11 bases between them. CDR1 DFQATT and CDR2 SNEGSKA come from the germline V gene (reference sequence). CDR3 size: 11 residues. CDR3 nucleotide sequence: TGCAGTGTCATGACAGGTTACGAGCAGTACTTC. Translation gives CSVMTGYEQYF.

The J gene is TRBJ2-3, the V gene TRBV20-1, with a weak D call TRBD2 (5 bases). The CDR3 runs to 12 residues. Trimming removed 5 bases at V and 3 bases at J, with 9 bases between. Germline CDR1 DFQATT, CDR2 SNEGSKA (reference sequence). The CDR3 loop is CSAGLKTDTQYF. The CDR3 nucleotides are TGCAGTGCTGGACTTAAGACAGATACGCAGTATTTT.

There are a few counts of this clonotype. V and J are TRBV6-5 and TRBJ2-7; D ambiguous. Germline V gene lookup returns CDR1 MNHEY and CDR2 SVGAGI. V was clipped by 3 bases and J by 0 bases, with 9 bases between them. The CDR3 sequence is 14 residues long. The CDR3 DNA follows: TGTGCCAGCAGTTATACACCTAGCTCCTACGAGCAGTACTTC. Translated, it gives CASSYTPSSYEQYF.

V is TRBV3-1 and J is TRBJ2-6; D not certain. The V gene's germline CDR1 is LGHDT and CDR2 YNNKEL (reference sequence). Trimming removed 5 bases from V and 0 bases from J, with 5 bases in between. The CDR3 consists of 14 residues. DNA for the CDR3: TGTGCCAGCAGCTTTGCCTCTGGGGCCAACGTCCTGACTTTC. This encodes CASSFASGANVLTF.

This clonotype appeared a single time. The chain joins TRBV19 to TRBJ2-2; no definite D call. The ends were cut back, 3 bases at V and 6 bases at J, with 11 bases in the middle. This CDR3 comprises 14 residues. CDR1 is LNHDA and CDR2 is SQIVND in the germline V gene (reference sequence). In DNA, the CDR3 is TGTGCCAGTAGTATCCCCCTTCGGTCCGGGGAGCTGTTTTTT. Translated: CASSIPLRSGELFF.

The chain is built from TRBV7-2 and TRBJ2-2, with 10 bases aligning to TRBD2. Germline V gene sequence: CDR1 SGHTA, CDR2 FQGNSA. With V trimmed by 2 bases and J by 6 bases, 3 bases remained unmatched. The CDR3 totals 15 residues. DNA for the CDR3: TGTGCCAGCAGCTTAAAGCTAGCGGGAGCCGGGGAGCTGTTTTTT. Translating it yields CASSLKLAGAGELFF.

The genes are TRBV5-1 and TRBJ2-7; either TRBD1 or TRBD2 may supply D (5 bases each). V was pared by 5 bases and J by 2 bases, with 14 bases between. Germline values: CDR1 SGHRS, CDR2 YFSETQ. This CDR3 contains 14 residues. The CDR3: CASSPGASAYEQYF. CDR3 DNA: TGCGCCAGCAGTCCCGGGGCGTCCGCCTACGAGCAGTACTTC.

The V gene is TRBV4-2, the J gene TRBJ2-3; D unclear. The V and J ends lost 0 bases and 2 bases respectively, with 12 bases between them. The CDR3 runs to 16 residues. The germline CDR1 and CDR2 sequences are LGHNA and YNFKEQ. CDR3 in amino acids: CASSQDRQFATDTQYF. The DNA for the CDR3 is TGTGCCAGCAGCCAAGATAGGCAGTTCGCCACAGATACGCAGTATTTT.

The rearrangement links TRBV5-4 to TRBJ1-4; weak D call: TRBD1 (6 bases). The V end was cut by 6 bases, the J end by 3 bases, with 18 bases between. Germline V gives CDR1 SGHNT, CDR2 YYREEE (reference sequence). The CDR3 extends over 16 amino acids. The CDR3, as DNA: TGTGCCAGCACCTCGTCCGGGGGACAAGCTAATGAAAAACTGTTTTTT. Translating gives CASTSSGGQANEKLFF. The complete variable domain, with remaining parts taken from reference TRBV5-4 and TRBJ1-4, reads ETGVTQSPTHLIKTRGQQVTLRCSSQSGHNTVSWYQQALGQGPQFIFQYYREEENGRGNFPPRFSGLQFPNYSSELNVNALELDDSALYLCASTSSGGQANEKLFFGSGTQLSVL.

J is TRBJ1-1 and V is TRBV7-8; 7 positions match TRBD1. Germline CDR1 reads SGHVS; CDR2 reads FQNEAQ. Trimming at V came to 5 bases and at J to 0 bases, leaving 6 bases not matched to a gene. This CDR3 has 15 amino acids. The CDR3 DNA follows: TGTGCCAGCAGCATCTCCGGGACAGTGAACACTGAAGCTTTCTTT. This gives the protein CASSISGTVNTEAFF.

The V call is TRBV19, the J call TRBJ2-1; either TRBD1 or TRBD2 may supply D (5 bases each). Germline V gene sequence: CDR1 LNHDA, CDR2 SQIVND (reference sequence). This CDR3 contains 12 residues. Trimming pared 3 bases from V and 8 bases from J, leaving 8 bases between. The CDR3 loop is CASSISGHEQFF. The CDR3, as DNA: TGTGCCAGTAGTATCTCGGGGCATGAGCAGTTCTTC.

This sequence joins TRBV29-1 and TRBJ2-3; 7 nucleotides match TRBD1. Unmatched junction bases numbered 8, after V lost 6 bases and J lost 2 bases. In germline, CDR1 is SQVTM, CDR2 ANQGSEA. The CDR3 runs 14 residues. The CDR3: CSVTTGAHTDTQYF. In DNA, the CDR3 is TGCAGCGTCACTACAGGGGCCCACACAGATACGCAGTATTTT.

The chain carries TRBV11-1 and TRBJ1-5, with a tentative D call TRBD1 (5 bases). Germline lookup yields CDR1 SGHAT and CDR2 FQDESV (reference sequence). The CDR3 totals 14 residues. Between the trimmed V and J ends, which lost 5 bases and 6 bases, there was a span of 14 bases. The CDR3 here is CASSLTSTGQPQHF. CDR3 coding DNA: TGTGCCAGCAGCCTAACTTCTACAGGTCAGCCCCAGCATTTT.

This rearrangement joins TRBV11-2 to TRBJ1-1; TRBD1 is a possible D gene (5 bases). The germline V gene has CDR1 SGHAT and CDR2 FQNNGV. The CDR3 consists of 15 residues. The V end was cut by 3 bases, the J end by 1 base, with 12 bases between. This CDR3 reads CASSFAGTANTEAFF. CDR3 nucleotides: TGTGCCAGCAGCTTCGCCGGGACGGCGAACACTGAAGCTTTCTTT.

This clonotype appeared once. The rearrangement uses TRBV7-2 and TRBJ1-1; the D is unclear. The CDR3 sequence is 12 residues long. Looked up from germline, CDR1 is SGHTA and CDR2 is FQGNSA. Trimming pared 5 bases from V and 6 bases from J, leaving 10 bases between. In nucleotides, the CDR3 is TGTGCCAGCAGCGTGGGAGGTGCTGAAGCTTTCTTT. Amino acids: CASSVGGAEAFF.

The chain uses TRBV4-1 and TRBJ2-1; TRBD2 matches 13 bases. The germline gives CDR1 MGHRA, CDR2 YSYEKL. Germline trimming cut 3 bases from V and 4 bases from J; bases unmatched to any gene: 3. This CDR3 has 16 residues. CDR3 sequence: CASSQTGLAGYNEQFF. The CDR3 bases are TGCGCCAGCAGCCAGACGGGACTAGCGGGATACAATGAGCAGTTCTTC.

This chain links TRBV14 with TRBJ1-2; D gene unclear. The CDR3 sequence is 13 residues long. V dropped 0 bases and J dropped 4 bases, with 6 bases sitting between them. Germline lookup yields CDR1 SGHDN and CDR2 FVKESK. CDR3 nucleotides: TGTGCCAGCAGCCAAGATTCGTCCTATGGCTACACCTTC. Its protein is CASSQDSSYGYTF.

The V gene is TRBV12-3 or TRBV12-4, the J gene TRBJ2-3; D tentatively fits TRBD1 or TRBD2 (5 bases each). Trimming pared 8 bases from V and 0 bases from J, leaving 15 bases between. This CDR3 is 15 amino acids long. CDR3 in amino acids: CASHPPGASTDTQYF. The DNA of the CDR3 is TGTGCCAGCCACCCACCCGGGGCTAGCACAGATACGCAGTATTTT.

The CDR3 here is CASSITGNEQFF. In DNA, the CDR3 is TGTGCCAGTAGCATAACGGGCAATGAGCAGTTCTTC. The chain combines TRBV19 with TRBJ2-1; the D is unclear. Germline V lookup: CDR1 LNHDA, CDR2 SQIVND (reference sequence). V was shortened by 6 bases and J by 6 bases, with 9 bases between the two germline ends. The CDR3 extends over 12 amino acids.

The V gene is TRBV18, the J gene TRBJ2-7, with D tentatively TRBD1 (6 bases). The CDR3 length is 17 residues. With 6 bases removed from V and 3 bases from J, the gap between germline ends came to 24 bases. Per germline, CDR1 KGHSH and CDR2 LQKENI. CDR3 in DNA: TGTGCCAGCTCGGTCCTCGGGACGGCCGAGGGGGACTACGAGCAGTACTTC. The encoded protein is CASSVLGTAEGDYEQYF.

The chain recombines TRBV9 with TRBJ2-3, with 10 bases that match TRBD2. V shed 0 bases, J shed 4 bases, and the junction held 8 bases outside the gene matches. Germline V gene data show CDR1 as SGDLS and CDR2 as YYNGEE. This CDR3 comprises 17 residues. The CDR3 here is CASSVVPSGGGADTQYF. The CDR3 region has the DNA TGTGCCAGCAGCGTAGTCCCTAGCGGGGGTGGGGCAGATACGCAGTATTTT.